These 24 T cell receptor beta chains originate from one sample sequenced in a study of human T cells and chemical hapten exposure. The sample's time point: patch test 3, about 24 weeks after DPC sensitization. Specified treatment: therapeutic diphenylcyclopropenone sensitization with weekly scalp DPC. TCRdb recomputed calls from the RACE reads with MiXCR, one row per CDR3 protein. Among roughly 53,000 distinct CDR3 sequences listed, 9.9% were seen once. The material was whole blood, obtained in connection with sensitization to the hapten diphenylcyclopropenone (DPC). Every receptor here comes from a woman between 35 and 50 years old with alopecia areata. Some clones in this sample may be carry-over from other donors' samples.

Here the CDR3 reads CASSQDDRAANTGELFF. CDR3 coding DNA: TGCGCCAGCAGCCAAGATGACAGGGCCGCGAACACCGGGGAGCTGTTTTTT. The chain links TRBV4-1 to TRBJ2-2, with 7 bases that match TRBD1. Germline trimming cut 0 bases from V and 0 bases from J; bases unmatched to any gene: 4. Germline loops: CDR1 MGHRA, CDR2 YSYEKL. The CDR3 is 17 residues long.

DNA of the CDR3: TGCAGCGCTCGGACAGGACGGGCTTATGGCTACACCTTC. Its translation is CSARTGRAYGYTF. The J gene is TRBJ1-2, the V gene TRBV29-1; the match to TRBD1 covers 7 bases. The V gene end was trimmed by 7 bases and the J gene end by 5 bases; junction bases not matched to a gene: 10. Germline V lookup: CDR1 SQVTM, CDR2 ANQGSEA. The CDR3 is 13 residues long.

CDR3 in DNA: TGCAGCGTTGGGGGCAGTGATGGAGGTGAAAAACTGTTTTTT. Amino acid sequence: CSVGGSDGGEKLFF. V is TRBV29-1 and J is TRBJ1-4; a possible D gene is TRBD1 (5 bases). The CDR3 contains 14 residues. V gave up 4 bases and J gave up 7 bases, with 16 bases separating them. The V gene's germline CDR1 is SQVTM and CDR2 ANQGSEA.

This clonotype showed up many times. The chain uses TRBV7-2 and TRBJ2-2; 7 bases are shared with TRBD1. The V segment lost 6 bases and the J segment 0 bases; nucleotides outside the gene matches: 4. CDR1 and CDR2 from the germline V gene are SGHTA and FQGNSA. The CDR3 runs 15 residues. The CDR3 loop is CASSLTGTNTGELFF. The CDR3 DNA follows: TGTGCCAGCAGTCTGACAGGGACGAACACCGGGGAGCTGTTTTTT.

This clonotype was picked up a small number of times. This CDR3 is CASSPRGGSYEQYF. CDR3 DNA: TGTGCCAGCAGCCCCCGCGGGGGGTCCTACGAGCAGTACTTC. The chain employs TRBV9 and TRBJ2-7; 8 nucleotides agree with TRBD2. Germline V CDR1 and CDR2: SGDLS, YYNGEE. CDR3 size: 14 residues. J lost 1 base, V lost 4 bases, and 4 bases had no gene match.

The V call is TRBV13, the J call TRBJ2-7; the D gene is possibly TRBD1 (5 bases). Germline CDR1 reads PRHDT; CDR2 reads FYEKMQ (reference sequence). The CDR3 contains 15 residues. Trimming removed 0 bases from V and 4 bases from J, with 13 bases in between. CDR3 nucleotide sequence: TGTGCCAGCAGCTTAGGTGCAGGGCTGGTTTACGAGCAGTACTTC. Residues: CASSLGAGLVYEQYF.

CDR3 residues: CASSAQPGLAGGRDTQYF. The DNA of the CDR3 is TGTGCCAGCAGCGCCCAACCCGGACTAGCGGGGGGGCGAGATACGCAGTATTTT. The chain employs TRBV11-2 and TRBJ2-3, with 15 nucleotides matching TRBD2. With V trimmed by 5 bases and J by 5 bases, 11 bases remained unmatched. Germline V gene data show CDR1 as SGHAT and CDR2 as FQNNGV. CDR3 length: 18 amino acids.

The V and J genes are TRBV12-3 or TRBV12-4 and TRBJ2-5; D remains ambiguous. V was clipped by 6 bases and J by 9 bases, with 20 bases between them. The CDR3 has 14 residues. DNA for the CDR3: TGTGCCAGCAGATTCGAAAACAATAAGAGACCCCAGTACTTC. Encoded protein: CASRFENNKRPQYF.

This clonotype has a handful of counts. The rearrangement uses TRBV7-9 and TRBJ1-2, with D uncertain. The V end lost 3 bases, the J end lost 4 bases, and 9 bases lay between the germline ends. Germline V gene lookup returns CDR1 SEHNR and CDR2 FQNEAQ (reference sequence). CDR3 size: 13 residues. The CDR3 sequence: CASSLPSAYGYTF. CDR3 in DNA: TGTGCCAGCAGCTTGCCCTCCGCCTATGGCTACACCTTC.

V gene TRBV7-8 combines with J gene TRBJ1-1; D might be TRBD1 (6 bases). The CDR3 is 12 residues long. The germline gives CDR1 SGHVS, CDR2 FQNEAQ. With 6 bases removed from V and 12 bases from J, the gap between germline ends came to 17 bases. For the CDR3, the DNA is TGTGCCAGCAGTGGGGGACACCTCCAGCCTTTCTTT. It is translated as CASSGGHLQPFF.

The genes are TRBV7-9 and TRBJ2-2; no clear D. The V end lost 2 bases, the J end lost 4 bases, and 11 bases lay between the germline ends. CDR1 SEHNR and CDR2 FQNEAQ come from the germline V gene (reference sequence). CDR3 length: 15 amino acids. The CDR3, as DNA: TGTGCCAGCAGCTTATCGCAACAGACCACCGGGGAGCTGTTTTTT. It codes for CASSLSQQTTGELFF. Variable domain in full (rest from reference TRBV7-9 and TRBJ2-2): DTGVSQNPRHKITKRGQNVTFRCDPISEHNRLYWYRQTLGQGPEFLTYFQNEAQLEKSRLLSDRFSAERPKGSFSTLEIQRTEQGDSAMYLCASSLSQQTTGELFFGEGSRLTVL.

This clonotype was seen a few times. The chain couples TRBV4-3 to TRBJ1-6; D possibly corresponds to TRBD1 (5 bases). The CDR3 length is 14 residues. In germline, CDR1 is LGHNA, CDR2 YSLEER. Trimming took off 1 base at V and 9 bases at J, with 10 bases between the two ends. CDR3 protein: CASSQVRGASPLHF. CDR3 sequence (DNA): TGCGCCAGCAGCCAAGTGAGAGGGGCTTCACCCCTCCACTTT.

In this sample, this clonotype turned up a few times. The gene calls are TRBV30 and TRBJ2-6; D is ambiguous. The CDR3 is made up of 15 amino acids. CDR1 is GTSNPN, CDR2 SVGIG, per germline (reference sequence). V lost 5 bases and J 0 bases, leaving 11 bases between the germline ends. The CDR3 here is CAWLPTFSGANVLTF. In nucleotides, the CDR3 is TGTGCCTGGCTTCCGACTTTCTCTGGGGCCAACGTCCTGACTTTC.

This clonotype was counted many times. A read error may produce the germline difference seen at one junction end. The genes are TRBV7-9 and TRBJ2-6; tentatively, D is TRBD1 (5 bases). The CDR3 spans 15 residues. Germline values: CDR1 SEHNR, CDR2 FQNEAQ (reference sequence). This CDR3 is CASSSTASEANVLTF. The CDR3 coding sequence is TGTGCCAGCAGCTCGACAGCCTCTGAGGCCAACGTCCTGACTTTC.

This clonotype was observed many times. CDR3 nucleotide sequence: TGTGCCAGCAGCCAAGATCGGGGGCTCCCTAATTCACCCCTCCACTTT. Translated: CASSQDRGLPNSPLHF. The gene calls are TRBV4-2 and TRBJ1-6; perhaps TRBD1 as D (6 bases). V lost 0 bases and J lost 6, with 12 bases in between. The CDR3 loop spans 16 amino acids. The germline V gene encodes CDR1 LGHNA and CDR2 YNFKEQ.

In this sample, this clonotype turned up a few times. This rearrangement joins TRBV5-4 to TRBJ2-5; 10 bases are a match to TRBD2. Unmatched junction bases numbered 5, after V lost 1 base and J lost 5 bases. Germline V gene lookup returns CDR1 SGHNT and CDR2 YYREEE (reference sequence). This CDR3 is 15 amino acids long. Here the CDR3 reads CASSLRSGGAETQYF. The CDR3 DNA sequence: TGTGCCAGCAGCTTGAGGAGCGGGGGGGCTGAGACCCAGTACTTC.

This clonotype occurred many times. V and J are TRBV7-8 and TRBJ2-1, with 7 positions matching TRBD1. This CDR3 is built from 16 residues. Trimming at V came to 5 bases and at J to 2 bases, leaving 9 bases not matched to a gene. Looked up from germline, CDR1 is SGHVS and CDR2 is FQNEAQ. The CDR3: CASSPGGRGAYNEQFF. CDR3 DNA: TGTGCCAGCAGCCCAGGGGGTCGGGGCGCCTACAATGAGCAGTTCTTC.

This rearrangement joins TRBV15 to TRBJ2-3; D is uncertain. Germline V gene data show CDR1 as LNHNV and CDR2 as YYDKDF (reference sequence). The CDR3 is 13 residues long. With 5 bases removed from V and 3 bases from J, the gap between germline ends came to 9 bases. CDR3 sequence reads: CATSLSETDTQYF. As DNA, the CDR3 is TGTGCCACCAGCCTCTCCGAAACAGATACGCAGTATTTT.

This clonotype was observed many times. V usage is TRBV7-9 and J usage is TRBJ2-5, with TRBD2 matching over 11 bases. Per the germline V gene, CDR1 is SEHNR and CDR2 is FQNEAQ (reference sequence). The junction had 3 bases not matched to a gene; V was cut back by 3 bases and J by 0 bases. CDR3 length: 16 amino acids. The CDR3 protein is CASSFPSGGYQETQYF. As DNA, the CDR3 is TGTGCCAGCAGCTTTCCTAGCGGGGGGTACCAAGAGACCCAGTACTTC.

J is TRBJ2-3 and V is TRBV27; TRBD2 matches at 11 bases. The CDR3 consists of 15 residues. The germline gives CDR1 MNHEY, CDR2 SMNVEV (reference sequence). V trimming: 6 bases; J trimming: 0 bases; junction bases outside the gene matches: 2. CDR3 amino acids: CASRGLAESTDTQYF. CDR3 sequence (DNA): TGTGCCAGCAGGGGACTAGCGGAGAGCACAGATACGCAGTATTTT.

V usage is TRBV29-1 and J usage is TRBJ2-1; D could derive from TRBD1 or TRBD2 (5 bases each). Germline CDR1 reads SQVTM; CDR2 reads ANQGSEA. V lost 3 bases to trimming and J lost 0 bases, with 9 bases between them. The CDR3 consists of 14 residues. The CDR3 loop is CSVDGGGSYNEQFF. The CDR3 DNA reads TGCAGCGTTGACGGTGGGGGCTCCTACAATGAGCAGTTCTTC.

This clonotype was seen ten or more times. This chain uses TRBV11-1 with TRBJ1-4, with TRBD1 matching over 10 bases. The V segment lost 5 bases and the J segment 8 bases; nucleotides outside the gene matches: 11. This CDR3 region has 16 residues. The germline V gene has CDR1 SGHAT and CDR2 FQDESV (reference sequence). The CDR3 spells CASSRRSGQGNEKLFF. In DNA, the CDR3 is TGTGCCAGCAGCCGTCGGTCGGGACAGGGGAACGAAAAACTGTTTTTT.

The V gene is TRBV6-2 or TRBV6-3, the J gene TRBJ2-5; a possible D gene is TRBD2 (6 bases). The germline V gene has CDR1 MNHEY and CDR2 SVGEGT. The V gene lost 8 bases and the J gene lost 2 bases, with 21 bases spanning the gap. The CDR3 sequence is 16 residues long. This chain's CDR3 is CASSTGVAGLQETQYF. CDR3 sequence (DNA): TGTGCCAGCTCTACCGGGGTGGCGGGGCTGCAAGAGACCCAGTACTTC.

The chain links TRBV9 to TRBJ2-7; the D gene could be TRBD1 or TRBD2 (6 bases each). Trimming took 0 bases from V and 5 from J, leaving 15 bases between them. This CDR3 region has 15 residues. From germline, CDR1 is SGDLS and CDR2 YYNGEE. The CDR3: CASSVGGGGLNEQYF. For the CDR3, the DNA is TGTGCCAGCAGCGTAGGAGGGGGAGGTCTGAACGAGCAGTACTTC.